The entry below gives a single T cell receptor beta chain sequence along with its context. Its antigen is unknown. This may be a read error: a much more frequent sequence differs by one nucleotide. Each CDR3 protein gets one entry after TCRdb re-called the reads with MiXCR. This table holds fewer than 400,000 distinct CDR3 sequences, about a sixth found once. Germline CDR1 and CDR2: SGHTA and FQGNSA. CDR3 length equals 13 residues. This record comes from a study of T cell repertoires in cytomegalovirus infection. As for the study in general: Carrying CMV and the relevant HLA type showed in public TCR beta signatures. Study outcomes and limitations: Across the ex vivo response, the dominant clonotypes were HLA-C-restricted CMV-specific TCR beta clonotypes. Using cumulative public TCR beta family frequency, the authors identified those who carried CMV together with the relevant HLA.

This TCR came from a human donor in good health (CMV status not recorded). Some clones in this sample may be carry-over from other donors' samples. Specimen: PBMCs. The chain joins TRBV7-2 to TRBJ2-7, with 11 positions matching TRBD2. This CDR3 reads CASSLAGGEEQYF. Here the CDR3 DNA reads TGTGCCAGCAGTTTAGCGGGAGGGGAGGAGCAGTACTTC.